Following are 4 T cell receptor beta chains from one sample sequenced in a study of blood T cell repertoires in COVID-19. TCRdb's copy holds only in-frame clones and misses some; the assay was immunoSEQ multiplex PCR. The sample carries about 250,000 clones, about 83% recorded once. The sequencing sample was made of peripheral blood. All receptors derive from a woman older than 75 with COVID-19, enrolled during active disease.

This chain joins TRBV5-8 and TRBJ2-3; TRBD2 matches 12 bases. This CDR3 has 17 amino acids. Germline V CDR1 and CDR2: SGHTS, YDEGEE. V lost 0 bases and J lost 1; bases outside the gene matches: 3. CDR3 sequence: CASSLGLAGARTDTQYF. The CDR3 DNA reads TGTGCCAGCAGCTTGGGACTAGCGGGGGCCCGCACAGATACGCAGTATTTT.

The V gene is TRBV19, the J gene TRBJ1-4, with a possible D match to TRBD1 (5 bases). Germline V gene lookup returns CDR1 LNHDA and CDR2 SQIVND (reference sequence). The CDR3 consists of 15 residues. The germline V and J ends were trimmed by 7 bases and 7 bases, with 19 bases remaining between them. This CDR3 reads CASTLRSTESEKLFF. As DNA, the CDR3 is TGTGCCAGTACCCTCCGATCGACAGAGAGTGAAAAACTGTTTTTT.

V gene TRBV29-1 combines with J gene TRBJ2-1; 7 nucleotides align to TRBD1. CDR1 SQVTM and CDR2 ANQGSEA come from the germline V gene. V lost 0 bases and J lost 13; bases outside the gene matches: 9. CDR3 size: 13 residues. The CDR3 spells CSVEDLIQGFQFF. CDR3 nucleotide sequence: TGCAGCGTTGAAGATTTAATACAGGGGTTTCAGTTCTTC.

The chain is built from TRBV11-3 and TRBJ2-2; 7 positions match TRBD1. V trimming: 8 bases; J trimming: 0 bases; junction bases outside the gene matches: 3. Germline CDR1 SGHNT, CDR2 YENEEA. There are 14 residues in the CDR3. Here the CDR3 reads CASRDSPNTGELFF. For the CDR3, the DNA is TGTGCCAGCCGGGACAGTCCGAACACCGGGGAGCTGTTTTTT.